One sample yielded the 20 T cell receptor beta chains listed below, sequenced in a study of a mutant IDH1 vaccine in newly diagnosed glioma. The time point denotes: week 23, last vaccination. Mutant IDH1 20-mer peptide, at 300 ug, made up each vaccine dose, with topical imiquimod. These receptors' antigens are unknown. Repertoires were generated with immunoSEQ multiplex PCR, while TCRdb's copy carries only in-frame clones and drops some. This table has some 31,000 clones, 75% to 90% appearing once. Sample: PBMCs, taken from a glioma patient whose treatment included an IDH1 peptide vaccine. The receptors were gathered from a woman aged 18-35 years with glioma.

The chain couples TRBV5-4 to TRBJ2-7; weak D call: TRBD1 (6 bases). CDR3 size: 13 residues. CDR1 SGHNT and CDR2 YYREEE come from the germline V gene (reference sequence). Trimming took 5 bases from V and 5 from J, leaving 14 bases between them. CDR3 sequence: CASRLRGTDEQYF. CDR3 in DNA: TGTGCCAGCAGGCTTAGGGGGACCGACGAGCAGTACTTC.

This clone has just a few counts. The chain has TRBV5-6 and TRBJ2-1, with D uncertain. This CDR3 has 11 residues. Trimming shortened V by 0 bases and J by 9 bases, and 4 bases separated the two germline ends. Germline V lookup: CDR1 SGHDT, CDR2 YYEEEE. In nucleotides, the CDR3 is TGTGCCAGCAGCTTGGGGCTTGAGCAGTTCTTC. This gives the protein CASSLGLEQFF.

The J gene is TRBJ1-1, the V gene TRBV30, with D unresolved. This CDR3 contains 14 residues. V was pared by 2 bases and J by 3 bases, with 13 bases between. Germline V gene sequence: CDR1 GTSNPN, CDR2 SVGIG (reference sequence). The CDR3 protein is CAWSITSFYTEAFF. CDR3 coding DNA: TGTGCCTGGAGTATCACATCCTTCTACACTGAAGCTTTCTTT.

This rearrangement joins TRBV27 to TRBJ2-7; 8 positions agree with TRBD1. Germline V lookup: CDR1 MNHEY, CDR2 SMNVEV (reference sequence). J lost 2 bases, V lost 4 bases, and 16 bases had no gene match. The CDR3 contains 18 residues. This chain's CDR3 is CASSSIPRRTGNTYEQYF. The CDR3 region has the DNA TGTGCCAGCAGTTCGATCCCCCGGCGGACAGGGAATACCTACGAGCAGTACTTC.

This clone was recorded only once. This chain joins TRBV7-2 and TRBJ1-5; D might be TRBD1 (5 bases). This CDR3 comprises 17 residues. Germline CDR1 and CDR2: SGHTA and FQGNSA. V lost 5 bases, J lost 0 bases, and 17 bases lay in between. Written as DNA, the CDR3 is TGTGCCAGCAGCCCCCGAGGCGGGGGGGATAGCAATCAGCCCCAGCATTTT. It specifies CASSPRGGGDSNQPQHF.

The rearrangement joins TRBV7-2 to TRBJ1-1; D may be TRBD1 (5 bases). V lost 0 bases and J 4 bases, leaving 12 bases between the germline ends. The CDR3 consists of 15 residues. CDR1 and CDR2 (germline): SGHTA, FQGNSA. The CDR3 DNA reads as TGTGCCAGCAGCTTAGCGGGGGGAGCCGTCACTGAAGCTTTCTTT. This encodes CASSLAGGAVTEAFF.

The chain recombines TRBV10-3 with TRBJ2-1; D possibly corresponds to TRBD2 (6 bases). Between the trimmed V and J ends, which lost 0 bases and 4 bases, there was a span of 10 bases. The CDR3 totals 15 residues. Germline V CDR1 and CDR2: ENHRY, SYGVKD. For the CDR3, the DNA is TGTGCCATCAGTGAGTCGGATGCGGGATACAATGAGCAGTTCTTC. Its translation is CAISESDAGYNEQFF.

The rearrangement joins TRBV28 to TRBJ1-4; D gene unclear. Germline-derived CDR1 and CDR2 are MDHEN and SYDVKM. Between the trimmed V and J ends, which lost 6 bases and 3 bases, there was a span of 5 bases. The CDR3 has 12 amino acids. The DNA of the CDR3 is TGTGCCAGCAGGAGAGCTAATGAAAAACTGTTTTTT. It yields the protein CASRRANEKLFF.

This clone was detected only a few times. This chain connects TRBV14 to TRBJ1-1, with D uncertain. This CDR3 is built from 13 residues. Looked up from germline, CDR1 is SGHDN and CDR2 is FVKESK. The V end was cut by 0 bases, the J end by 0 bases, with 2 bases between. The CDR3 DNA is TGTGCCAGCAGCCAAGAATTGAACACTGAAGCTTTCTTT. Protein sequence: CASSQELNTEAFF.

The CDR3 nucleotides read TGTGCCAGCTCACCATCCGGACAGTTGCTCGAGCAGTACTTC. Translating gives CASSPSGQLLEQYF. The rearrangement uses TRBV18 and TRBJ2-7; tentatively, D is TRBD1 (6 bases). V was pared by 2 bases and J by 6 bases, with 14 bases between. Looked up from germline, CDR1 is KGHSH and CDR2 is LQKENI. The CDR3 has 14 amino acids.

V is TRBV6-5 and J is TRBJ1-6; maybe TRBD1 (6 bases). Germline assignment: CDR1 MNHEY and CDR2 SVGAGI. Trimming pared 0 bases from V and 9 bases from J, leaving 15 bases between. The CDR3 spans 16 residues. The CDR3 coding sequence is TGTGCCAGCAGTTACTCGATTCAGGGGACGGGTTCACCCCTCCACTTT. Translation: CASSYSIQGTGSPLHF.

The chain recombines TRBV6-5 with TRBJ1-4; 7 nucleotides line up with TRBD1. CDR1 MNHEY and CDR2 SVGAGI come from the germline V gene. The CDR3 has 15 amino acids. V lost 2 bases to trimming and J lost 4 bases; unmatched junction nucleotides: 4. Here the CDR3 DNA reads TGTGCCAGCAGTTACGGTACAGGGGTTAATGAAAAACTGTTTTTT. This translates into CASSYGTGVNEKLFF.

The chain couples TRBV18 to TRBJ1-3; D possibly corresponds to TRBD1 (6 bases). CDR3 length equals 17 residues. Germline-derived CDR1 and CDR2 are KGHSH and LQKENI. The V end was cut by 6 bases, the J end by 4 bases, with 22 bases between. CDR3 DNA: TGTGCCAGCTCCCGACAGGCATCTGATCTTTTCGGAAACACCATATATTTT. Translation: CASSRQASDLFGNTIYF. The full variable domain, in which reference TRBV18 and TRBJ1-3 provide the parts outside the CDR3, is NAGVMQNPRHLVRRRGQEARLRCSPMKGHSHVYWYRQLPEEGLKFMVYLQKENIIDESGMPKERFSAEFPKEGPSILRIQQVVRGDSAAYFCASSRQASDLFGNTIYFGEGSWLTVV.

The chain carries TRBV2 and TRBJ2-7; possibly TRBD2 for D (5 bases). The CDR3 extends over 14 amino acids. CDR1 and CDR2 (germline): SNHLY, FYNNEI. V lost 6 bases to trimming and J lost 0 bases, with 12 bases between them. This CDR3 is CASREDLSSYEQYF. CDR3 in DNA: TGTGCCAGCAGGGAGGACCTTTCCTCCTACGAGCAGTACTTC.

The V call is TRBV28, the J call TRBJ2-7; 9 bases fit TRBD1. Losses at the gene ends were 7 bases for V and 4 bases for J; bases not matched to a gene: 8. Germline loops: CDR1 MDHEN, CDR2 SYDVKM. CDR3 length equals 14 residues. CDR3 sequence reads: CASITTGGEYEQYF. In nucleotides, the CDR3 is TGTGCCAGCATTACGACAGGGGGAGAATACGAGCAGTACTTC.

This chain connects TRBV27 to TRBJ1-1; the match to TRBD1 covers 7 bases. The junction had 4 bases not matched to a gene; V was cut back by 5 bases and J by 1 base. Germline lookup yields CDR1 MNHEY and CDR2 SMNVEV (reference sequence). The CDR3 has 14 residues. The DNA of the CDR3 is TGTGCCAGCAGTATTTCAGGGGGGAACACTGAAGCTTTCTTT. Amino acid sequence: CASSISGGNTEAFF.

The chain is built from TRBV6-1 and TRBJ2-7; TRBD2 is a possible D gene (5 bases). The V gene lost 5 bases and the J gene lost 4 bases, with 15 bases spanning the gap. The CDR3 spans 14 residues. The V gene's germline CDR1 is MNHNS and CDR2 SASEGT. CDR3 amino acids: CASSPGLGGYEQYF. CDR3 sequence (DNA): TGTGCCAGCAGTCCGGGGTTGGGCGGGTACGAGCAGTACTTC.

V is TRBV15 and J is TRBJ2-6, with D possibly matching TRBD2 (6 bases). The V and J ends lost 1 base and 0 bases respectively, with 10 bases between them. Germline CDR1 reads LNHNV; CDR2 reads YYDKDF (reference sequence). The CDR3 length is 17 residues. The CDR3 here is CATSRGGVASGANVLTF. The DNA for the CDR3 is TGTGCCACCAGCAGAGGCGGGGTCGCCTCTGGGGCCAACGTCCTGACTTTC.

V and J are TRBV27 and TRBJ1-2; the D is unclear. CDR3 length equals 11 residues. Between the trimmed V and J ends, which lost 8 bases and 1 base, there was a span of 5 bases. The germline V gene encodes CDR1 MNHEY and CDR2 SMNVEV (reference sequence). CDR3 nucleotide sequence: TGTGCCAGCCGGGATAACTATGGCTACACCTTC. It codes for CASRDNYGYTF.

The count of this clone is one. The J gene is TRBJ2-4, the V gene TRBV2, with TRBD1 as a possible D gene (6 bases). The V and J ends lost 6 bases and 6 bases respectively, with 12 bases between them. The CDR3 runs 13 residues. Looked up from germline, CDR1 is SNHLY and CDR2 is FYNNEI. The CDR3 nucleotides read TGTGCCAGCAGCCCCCTACAGGGAAACATTCAGTACTTC. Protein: CASSPLQGNIQYF.